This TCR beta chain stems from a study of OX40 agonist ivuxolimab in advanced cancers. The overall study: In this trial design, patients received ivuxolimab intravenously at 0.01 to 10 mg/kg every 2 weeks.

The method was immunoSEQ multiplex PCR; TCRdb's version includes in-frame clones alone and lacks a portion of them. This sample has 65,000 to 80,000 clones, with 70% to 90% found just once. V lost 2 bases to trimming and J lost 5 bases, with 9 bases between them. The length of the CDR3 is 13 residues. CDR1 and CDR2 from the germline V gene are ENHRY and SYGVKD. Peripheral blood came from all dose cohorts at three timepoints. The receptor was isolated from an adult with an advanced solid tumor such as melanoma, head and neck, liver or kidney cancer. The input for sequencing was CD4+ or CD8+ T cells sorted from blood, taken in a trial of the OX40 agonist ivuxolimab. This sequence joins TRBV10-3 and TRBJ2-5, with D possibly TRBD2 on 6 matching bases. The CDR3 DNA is TGTGCCATCAGTGAGGGACTACATGAGACCCAGTACTTC. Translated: CAISEGLHETQYF.